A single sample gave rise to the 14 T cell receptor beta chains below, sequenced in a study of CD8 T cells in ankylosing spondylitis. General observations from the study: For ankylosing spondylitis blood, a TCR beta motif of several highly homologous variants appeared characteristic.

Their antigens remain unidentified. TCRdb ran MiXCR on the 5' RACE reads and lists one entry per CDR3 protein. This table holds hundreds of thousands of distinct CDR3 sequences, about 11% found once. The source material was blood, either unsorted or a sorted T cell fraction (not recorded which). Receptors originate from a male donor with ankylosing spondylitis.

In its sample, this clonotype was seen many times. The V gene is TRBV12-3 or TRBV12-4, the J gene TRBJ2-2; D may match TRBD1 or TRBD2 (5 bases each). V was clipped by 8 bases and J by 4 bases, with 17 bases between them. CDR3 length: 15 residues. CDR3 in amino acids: CASGDGSVSTGELFF. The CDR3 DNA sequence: TGTGCCAGCGGGGACGGTTCGGTTAGCACCGGGGAGCTGTTTTTT.

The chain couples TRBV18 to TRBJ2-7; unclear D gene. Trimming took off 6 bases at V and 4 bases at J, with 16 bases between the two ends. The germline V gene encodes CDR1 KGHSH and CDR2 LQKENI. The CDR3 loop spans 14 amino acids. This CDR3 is CASSPSDRRYEQYF. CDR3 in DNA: TGTGCCAGCTCGCCTTCGGATCGGCGGTACGAGCAGTACTTC.

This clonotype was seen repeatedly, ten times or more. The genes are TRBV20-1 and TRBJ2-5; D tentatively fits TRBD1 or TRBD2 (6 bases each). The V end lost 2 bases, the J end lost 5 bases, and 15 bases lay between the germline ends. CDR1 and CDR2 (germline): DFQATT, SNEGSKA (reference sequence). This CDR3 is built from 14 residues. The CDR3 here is CSARFTGGGETQYF. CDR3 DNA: TGCAGTGCTAGATTCACCGGGGGCGGTGAGACCCAGTACTTC.

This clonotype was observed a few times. CDR3 bases: TGTGCCAGCAGCTTAATCCAGGGCGGCTATAATTCACCCCTCCACTTT. It yields the protein CASSLIQGGYNSPLHF. The chain couples TRBV7-2 to TRBJ1-6; weak D call: TRBD1 (5 bases). V was trimmed by 2 bases and J by 3 bases, leaving 11 bases between them. CDR3 length equals 16 residues. The V gene's germline CDR1 is SGHTA and CDR2 FQGNSA.

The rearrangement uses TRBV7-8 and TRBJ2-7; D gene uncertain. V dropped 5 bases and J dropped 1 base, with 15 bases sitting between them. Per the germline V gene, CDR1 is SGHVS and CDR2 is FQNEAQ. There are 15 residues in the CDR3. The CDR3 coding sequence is TGTGCCAGCAGCAGAGCTGTGGGTATTTCCTACGAGCAGTACTTC. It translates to CASSRAVGISYEQYF.

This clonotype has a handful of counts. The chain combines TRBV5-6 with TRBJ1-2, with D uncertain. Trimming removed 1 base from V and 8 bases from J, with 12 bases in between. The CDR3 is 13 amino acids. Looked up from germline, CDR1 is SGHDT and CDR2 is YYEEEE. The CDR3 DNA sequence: TGTGCCAGCAGCTTGTGGCGAGGGAACGGCTACACCTTC. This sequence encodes CASSLWRGNGYTF.

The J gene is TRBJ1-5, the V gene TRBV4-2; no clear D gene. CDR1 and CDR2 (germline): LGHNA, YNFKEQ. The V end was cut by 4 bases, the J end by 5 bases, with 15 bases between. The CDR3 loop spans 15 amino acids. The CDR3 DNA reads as TGTGCCAGCAGCCTCGGTCAGGCAGTGGATCAGCCCCAGCATTTT. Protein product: CASSLGQAVDQPQHF.

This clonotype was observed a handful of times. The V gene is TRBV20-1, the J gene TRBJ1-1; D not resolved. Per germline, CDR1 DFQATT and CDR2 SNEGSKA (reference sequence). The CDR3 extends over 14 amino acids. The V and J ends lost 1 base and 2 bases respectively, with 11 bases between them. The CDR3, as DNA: TGCAGTGCTAGAGGTCTGGGAACCAACACTGAAGCTTTCTTT. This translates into CSARGLGTNTEAFF.

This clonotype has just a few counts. The CDR3 loop is CASSQAYPTGQPGEAFF. In DNA, the CDR3 is TGCGCCAGCAGCCAAGCCTACCCGACAGGACAACCCGGTGAAGCTTTCTTT. This chain uses TRBV4-1 with TRBJ1-1; tentative D call: TRBD1 (6 bases). The germline V gene encodes CDR1 MGHRA and CDR2 YSYEKL. V lost 1 base to trimming and J lost 7 bases, with 22 bases between them. The CDR3 totals 17 residues.

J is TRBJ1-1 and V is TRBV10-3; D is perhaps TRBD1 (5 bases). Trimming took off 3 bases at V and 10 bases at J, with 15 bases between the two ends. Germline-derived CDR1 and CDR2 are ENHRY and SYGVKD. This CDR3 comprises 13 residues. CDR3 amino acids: CAISDPGDLPAFF. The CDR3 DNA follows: TGTGCCATCAGTGACCCCGGGGACCTCCCAGCTTTCTTT.

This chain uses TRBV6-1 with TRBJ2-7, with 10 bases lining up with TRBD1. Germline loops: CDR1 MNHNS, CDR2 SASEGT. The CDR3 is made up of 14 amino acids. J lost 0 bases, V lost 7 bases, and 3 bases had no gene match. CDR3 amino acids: CASTGTGASYEQYF. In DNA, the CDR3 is TGTGCCAGCACTGGGACAGGGGCCTCCTACGAGCAGTACTTC.

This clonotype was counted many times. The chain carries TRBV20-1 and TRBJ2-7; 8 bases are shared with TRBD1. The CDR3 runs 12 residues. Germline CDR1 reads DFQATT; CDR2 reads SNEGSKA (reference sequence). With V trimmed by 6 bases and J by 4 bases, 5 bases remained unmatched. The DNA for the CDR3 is TGCAGTGCCCCCCGGACAGGGTACGAGCAGTACTTC. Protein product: CSAPRTGYEQYF.

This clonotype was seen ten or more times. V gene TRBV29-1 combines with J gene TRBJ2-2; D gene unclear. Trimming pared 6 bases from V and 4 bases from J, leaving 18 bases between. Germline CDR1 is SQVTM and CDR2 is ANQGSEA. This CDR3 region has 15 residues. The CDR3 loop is CSVLTPIVGTGELFF. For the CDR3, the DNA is TGCAGCGTCCTTACCCCTATAGTGGGCACCGGGGAGCTGTTTTTT.

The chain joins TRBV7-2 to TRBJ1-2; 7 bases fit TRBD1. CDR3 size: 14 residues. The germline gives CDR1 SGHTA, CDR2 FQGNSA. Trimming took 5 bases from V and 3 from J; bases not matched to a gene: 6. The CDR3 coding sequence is TGTGCCAGCAGCCCATACACAGGGGACTATGGCTACACCTTC. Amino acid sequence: CASSPYTGDYGYTF.